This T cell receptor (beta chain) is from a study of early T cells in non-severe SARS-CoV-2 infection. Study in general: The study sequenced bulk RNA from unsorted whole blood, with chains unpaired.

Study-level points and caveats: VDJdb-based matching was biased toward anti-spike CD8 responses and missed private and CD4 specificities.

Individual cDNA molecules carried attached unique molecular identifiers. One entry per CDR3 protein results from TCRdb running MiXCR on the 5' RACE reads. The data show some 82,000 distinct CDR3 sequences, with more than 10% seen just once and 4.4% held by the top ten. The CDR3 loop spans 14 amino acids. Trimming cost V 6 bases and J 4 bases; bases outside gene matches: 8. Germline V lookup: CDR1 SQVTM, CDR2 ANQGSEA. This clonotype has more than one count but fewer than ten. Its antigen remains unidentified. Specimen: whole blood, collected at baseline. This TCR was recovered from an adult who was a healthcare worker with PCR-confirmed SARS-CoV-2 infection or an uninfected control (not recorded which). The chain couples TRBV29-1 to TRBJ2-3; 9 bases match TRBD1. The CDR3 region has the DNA TGCAGCGTATTACAGGGGGCGCTTCCAGATACGCAGTATTTT. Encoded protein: CSVLQGALPDTQYF.